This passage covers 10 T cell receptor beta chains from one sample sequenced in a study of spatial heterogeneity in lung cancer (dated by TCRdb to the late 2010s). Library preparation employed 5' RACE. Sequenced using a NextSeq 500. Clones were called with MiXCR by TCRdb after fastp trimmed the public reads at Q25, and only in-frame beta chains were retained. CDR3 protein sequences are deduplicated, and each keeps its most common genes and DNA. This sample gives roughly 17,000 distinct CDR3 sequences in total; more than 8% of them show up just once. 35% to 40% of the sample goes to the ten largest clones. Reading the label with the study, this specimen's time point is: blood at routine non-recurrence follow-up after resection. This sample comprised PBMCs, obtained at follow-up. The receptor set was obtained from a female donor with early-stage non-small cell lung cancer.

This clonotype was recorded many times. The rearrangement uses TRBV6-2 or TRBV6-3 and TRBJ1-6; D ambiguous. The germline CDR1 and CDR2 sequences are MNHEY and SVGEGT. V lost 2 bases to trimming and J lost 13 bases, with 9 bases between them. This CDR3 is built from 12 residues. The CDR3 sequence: CASSYTPDPLHF. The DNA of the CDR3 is TGTGCCAGCAGTTACACCCCGGATCCCCTCCACTTT.

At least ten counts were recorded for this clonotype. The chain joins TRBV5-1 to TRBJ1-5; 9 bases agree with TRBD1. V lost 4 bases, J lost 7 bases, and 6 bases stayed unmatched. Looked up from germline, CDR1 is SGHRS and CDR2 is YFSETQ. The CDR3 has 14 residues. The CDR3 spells CASSPGTGLQPQHF. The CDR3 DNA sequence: TGCGCCAGCAGCCCCGGGACAGGGCTACAGCCCCAGCATTTT.

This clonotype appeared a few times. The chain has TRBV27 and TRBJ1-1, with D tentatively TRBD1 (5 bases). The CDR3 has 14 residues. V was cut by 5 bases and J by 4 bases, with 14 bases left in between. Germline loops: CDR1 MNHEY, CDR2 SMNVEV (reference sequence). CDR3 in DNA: TGTGCCAGCAGTAGGCAGGGCGGCGGCACTGAAGCTTTCTTT. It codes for CASSRQGGGTEAFF.

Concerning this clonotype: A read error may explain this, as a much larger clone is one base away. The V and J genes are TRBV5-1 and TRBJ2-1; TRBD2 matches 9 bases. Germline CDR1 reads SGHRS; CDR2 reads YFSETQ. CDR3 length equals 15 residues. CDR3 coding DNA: TGCACCAGCAGCCAGACTAGCGGAGTCTACAATGAGCAGTTCTTC. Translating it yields CTSSQTSGVYNEQFF.

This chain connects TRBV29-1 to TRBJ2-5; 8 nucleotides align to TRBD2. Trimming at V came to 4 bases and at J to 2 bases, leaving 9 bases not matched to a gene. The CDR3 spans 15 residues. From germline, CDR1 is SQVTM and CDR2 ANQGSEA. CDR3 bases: TGCAGCGTTGGCCGGGGGGGCAATTCGCAAGAGACCCAGTACTTC. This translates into CSVGRGGNSQETQYF.

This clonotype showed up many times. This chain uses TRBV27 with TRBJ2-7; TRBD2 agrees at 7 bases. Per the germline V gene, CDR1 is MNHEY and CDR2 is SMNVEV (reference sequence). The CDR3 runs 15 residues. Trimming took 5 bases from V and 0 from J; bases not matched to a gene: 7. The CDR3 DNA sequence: TGTGCCAGCAGTCCTTGGGAGGGTGGCTCCTACGAGCAGTACTTC. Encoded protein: CASSPWEGGSYEQYF.

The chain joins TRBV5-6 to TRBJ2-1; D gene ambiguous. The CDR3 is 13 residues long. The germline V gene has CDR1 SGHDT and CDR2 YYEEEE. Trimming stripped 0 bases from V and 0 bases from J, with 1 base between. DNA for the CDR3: TGTGCCAGCAGCTTGGACTCCTACAATGAGCAGTTCTTC. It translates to CASSLDSYNEQFF.

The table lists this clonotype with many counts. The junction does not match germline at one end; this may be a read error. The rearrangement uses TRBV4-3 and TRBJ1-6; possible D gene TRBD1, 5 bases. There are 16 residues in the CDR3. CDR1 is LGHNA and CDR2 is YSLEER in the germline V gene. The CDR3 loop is CASSQKQGSYNSPLHF. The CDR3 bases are TGCGCCAGCAGCCAAAAGCAGGGCTCCTATAATTCACCCCTCCATTTT.

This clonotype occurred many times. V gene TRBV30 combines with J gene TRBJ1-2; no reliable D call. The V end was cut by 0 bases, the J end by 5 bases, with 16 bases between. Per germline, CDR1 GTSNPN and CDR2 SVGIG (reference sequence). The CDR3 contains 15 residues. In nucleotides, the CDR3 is TGTGCCTGGAGTGTCCCGGCACCGATATTATATGGCTACACCTTC. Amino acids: CAWSVPAPILYGYTF.

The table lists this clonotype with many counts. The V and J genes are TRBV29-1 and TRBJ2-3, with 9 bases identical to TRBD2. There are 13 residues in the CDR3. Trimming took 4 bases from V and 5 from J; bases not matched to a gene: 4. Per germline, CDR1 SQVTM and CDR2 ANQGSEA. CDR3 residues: CSVAAGGRDTQYF. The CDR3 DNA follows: TGCAGCGTTGCCGCGGGAGGGCGAGATACGCAGTATTTT.